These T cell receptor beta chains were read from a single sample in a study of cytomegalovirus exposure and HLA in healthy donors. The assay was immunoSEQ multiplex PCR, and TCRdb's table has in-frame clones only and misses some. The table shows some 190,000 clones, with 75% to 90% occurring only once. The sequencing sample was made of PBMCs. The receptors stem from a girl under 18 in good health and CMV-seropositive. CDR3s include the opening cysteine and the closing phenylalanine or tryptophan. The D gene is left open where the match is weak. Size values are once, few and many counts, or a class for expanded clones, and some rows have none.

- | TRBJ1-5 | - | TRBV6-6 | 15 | CASSYQRQGNQPQHF | TGTGCCAGCAGTTACCAGAGACAGGGCAATCAGCCCCAGCATTTT
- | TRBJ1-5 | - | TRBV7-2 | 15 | CASSGRVSSNQPQHF | TGTGCCAGCAGCGGCAGGGTCTCCAGCAATCAGCCCCAGCATTTT
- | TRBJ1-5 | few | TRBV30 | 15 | CAWSVMGQLNQPQHF | TGTGCCTGGAGTGTAATGGGCCAGCTTAATCAGCCCCAGCATTTT
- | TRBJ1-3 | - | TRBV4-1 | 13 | CASSPMTLDTIYF | TGCGCCAGCAGCCCTATGACTTTGGACACCATATATTTT
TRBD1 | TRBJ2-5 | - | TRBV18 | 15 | CASSLRQGFQETQYF | TGTGCCAGCTCACTTAGACAGGGGTTCCAAGAGACCCAGTACTTC
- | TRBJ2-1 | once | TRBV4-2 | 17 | CASSQDPLATPLNEQFF | TGTGCCAGCAGCCAAGACCCCCTAGCGACCCCCTTGAATGAGCAGTTCTTC
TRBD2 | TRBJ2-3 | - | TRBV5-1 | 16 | CASSVRLAGEGDTQYF | TGCGCCAGCAGCGTACGACTAGCGGGAGAGGGAGATACGCAGTATTTT
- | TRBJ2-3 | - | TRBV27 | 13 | CASSPPSTDTQYF | TGTGCCAGCAGTCCCCCTAGCACAGATACGCAGTATTTT
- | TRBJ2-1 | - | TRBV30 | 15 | CAWSVPPKSYNEQFF | TGTGCCTGGAGTGTACCCCCAAAGAGTTACAATGAGCAGTTCTTC
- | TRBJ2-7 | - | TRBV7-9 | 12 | CASSQLGTEQYF | TGTGCCAGCAGCCAACTAGGAACCGAGCAGTACTTC
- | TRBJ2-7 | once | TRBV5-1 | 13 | CASSLDRTYEQYF | TGCGCCAGCAGCTTGGACAGAACCTACGAGCAGTACTTC
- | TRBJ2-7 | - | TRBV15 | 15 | CATSRVLAGPREQYF | TGTGCCACCAGCAGAGTACTCGCGGGTCCCCGCGAGCAGTACTTC
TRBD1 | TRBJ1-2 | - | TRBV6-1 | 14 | CASGRTGGLGGYTF | TGTGCCAGCGGCCGAACAGGGGGTTTGGGGGGCTACACCTTC
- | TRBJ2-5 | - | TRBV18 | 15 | CASSPPQGFGETQYF | TGTGCCAGCTCACCCCCCCAGGGGTTCGGAGAGACCCAGTACTTC
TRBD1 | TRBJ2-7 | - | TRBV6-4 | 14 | CASSQDRVSYEQYF | TGTGCCAGCAGCCAGGACAGGGTGTCCTACGAGCAGTACTTC
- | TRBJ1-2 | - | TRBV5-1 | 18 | CASSLAVQGLIANYGYTF | TGCGCCAGCAGCTTGGCGGTCCAGGGCCTGATAGCTAACTATGGCTACACCTTC
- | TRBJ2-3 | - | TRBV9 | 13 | CASSVGRPDTQYF | TGTGCCAGCAGCGTAGGCAGGCCCGATACGCAGTATTTT
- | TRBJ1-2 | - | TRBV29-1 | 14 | CSVVGPGQNYGYTF | TGCAGCGTAGTAGGGCCTGGACAGAACTATGGCTACACCTTC
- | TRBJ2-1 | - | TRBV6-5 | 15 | CASSYQGTRRNEQFF | TGTGCCAGCAGTTACCAGGGGACGAGAAGGAATGAGCAGTTCTTC
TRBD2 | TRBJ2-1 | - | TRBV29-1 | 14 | CSVEGLAANNEQFF | TGCAGCGTTGAGGGACTAGCGGCAAACAATGAGCAGTTCTTC
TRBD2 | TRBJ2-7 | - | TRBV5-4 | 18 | CASSLRTRPGLAGHEQYF | TGTGCCAGCAGCTTGAGAACTCGTCCGGGACTAGCGGGACATGAGCAGTACTTC
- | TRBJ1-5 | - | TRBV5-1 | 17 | CASSPGGLGSGNQPQHF | TGCGCCAGCAGCCCGGGGGGGTTGGGATCCGGCAATCAGCCCCAGCATTTT
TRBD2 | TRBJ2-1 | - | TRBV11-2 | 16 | CASSKRLAGAYNEQFF | TGTGCCAGCAGCAAAAGACTAGCGGGGGCCTACAATGAGCAGTTCTTC
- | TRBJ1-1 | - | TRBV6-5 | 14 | CASRANSGGTEAFF | TGTGCCAGCAGGGCGAACAGCGGGGGCACTGAAGCTTTCTTT
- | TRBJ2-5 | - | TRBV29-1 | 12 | CSVGGGGAGQYF | TGCAGCGTTGGAGGGGGGGGCGCCGGCCAGTACTTC
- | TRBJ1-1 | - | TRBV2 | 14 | CASNNAGARTEAFF | TGTGCCAGCAATAACGCGGGGGCGAGAACTGAAGCTTTCTTT
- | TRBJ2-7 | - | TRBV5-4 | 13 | CASSPRGGVEQYF | TGTGCCAGCAGCCCGCGAGGGGGGGTCGAGCAGTACTTC
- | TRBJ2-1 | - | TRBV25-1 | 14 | CASSEYGFSNEQFF | TGTGCCAGCAGTGAATATGGCTTCTCAAATGAGCAGTTCTTC
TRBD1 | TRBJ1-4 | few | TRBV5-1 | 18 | CASSPVGQANPTNEKLFF | TGCGCCAGCAGCCCGGTGGGACAGGCGAACCCAACTAATGAAAAACTGTTTTTT
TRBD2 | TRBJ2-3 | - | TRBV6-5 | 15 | CASSYSGLDTDTQYF | TGTGCCAGCAGTTATTCGGGACTAGACACAGATACGCAGTATTTT
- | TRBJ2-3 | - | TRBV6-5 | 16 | CASSYSAGTRRDTQYF | TGTGCCAGCAGTTACTCAGCGGGCACTAGGAGGGACACGCAGTATTTT
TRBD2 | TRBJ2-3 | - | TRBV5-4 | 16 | CASSPFLSGSTDTQYF | TGTGCCAGCAGCCCCTTTCTTAGCGGGAGCACAGATACGCAGTATTTT
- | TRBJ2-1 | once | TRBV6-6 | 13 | CASSQDSYNEQFF | TGTGCCAGCAGTCAGGACTCCTACAATGAGCAGTTCTTC
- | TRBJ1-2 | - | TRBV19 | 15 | CASSPRLRFNYGYTF | TGTGCCAGTAGTCCCCGGCTCAGGTTTAACTATGGCTACACCTTC
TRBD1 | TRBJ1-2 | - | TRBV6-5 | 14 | CASSYFRGRHGYTF | TGTGCCAGCAGTTACTTCAGGGGGCGACATGGCTACACCTTC
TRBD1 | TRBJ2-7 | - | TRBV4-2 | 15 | CASSPPGQGAVEQYF | TGTGCCAGCAGCCCCCCTGGTCAGGGGGCAGTCGAGCAGTACTTC
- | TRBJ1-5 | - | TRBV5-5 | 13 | CASSFRGGQPQHF | TGTGCCAGCAGCTTTAGGGGAGGACAGCCCCAGCATTTT
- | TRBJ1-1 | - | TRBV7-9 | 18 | CASSLTSWATVMNTEAFF | TGTGCCAGCAGCTTAACCAGCTGGGCAACGGTCATGAACACTGAAGCTTTCTTT
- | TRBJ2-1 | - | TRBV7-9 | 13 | CSSSGPRAYEQFF | TGTTCCAGCAGCGGGCCGAGGGCTTATGAGCAGTTCTTC
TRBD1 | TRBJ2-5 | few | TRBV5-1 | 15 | CASSLGQGDGETQYF | TGCGCCAGCAGCCTCGGACAGGGGGACGGAGAGACCCAGTACTTC
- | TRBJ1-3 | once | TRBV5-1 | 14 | CASSFDGSGNTIYF | TGCGCCAGCAGCTTTGACGGGTCTGGAAACACCATATATTTT
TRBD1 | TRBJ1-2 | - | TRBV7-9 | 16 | CASSRGQGSVGYGYTF | TGTGCCAGCAGCAGAGGACAGGGGAGTGTAGGCTATGGCTACACCTTC
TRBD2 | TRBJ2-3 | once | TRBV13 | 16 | CASSLPGLAGVDTQYF | TGTGCCAGCAGCTTACCGGGACTAGCGGGAGTCGATACGCAGTATTTT
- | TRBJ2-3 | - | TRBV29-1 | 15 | CSAGVGSSSTDTQYF | TGCAGCGCCGGAGTGGGGTCTTCTAGCACAGATACGCAGTACTTT
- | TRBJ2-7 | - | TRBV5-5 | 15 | CASSSEPGDSYEQYF | TGTGCCAGCAGCTCCGAACCGGGGGACTCCTACGAGCAGTACTTC
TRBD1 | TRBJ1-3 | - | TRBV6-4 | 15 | CASSTPGGTGNTIYF | TGTGCCAGCAGTACCCCAGGGGGTACTGGAAACACCATATATTTT
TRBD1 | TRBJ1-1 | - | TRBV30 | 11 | CAWGTGSEAFF | TGTGCCTGGGGGACAGGGTCTGAAGCTTTCTTT
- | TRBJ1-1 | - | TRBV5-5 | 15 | CASSLAGEQYTEAFF | TGTGCCAGCAGCTTAGCCGGGGAACAATACACTGAAGCTTTCTTT
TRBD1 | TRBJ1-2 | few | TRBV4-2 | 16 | CASSQARQGASDGYTF | TGTGCCAGCAGCCAAGCAAGACAGGGGGCGTCTGATGGCTACACCTTC